The T cell receptor (beta chain) under discussion was sequenced for a study of blood T cell repertoires in COVID-19. Study details: There were acute and convalescent COVID-19 samples, and they came from the United States, Italy and Spain. The cDNA or gDNA used as material had been derived from T cells, B-cell-depleted T cells, or PBMCs.

In the original workflow: Quantification of nucleated cells was approximated via reference gene primer amplification. Libraries were prepared by immunoSEQ multiplex PCR; TCRdb keeps only in-frame clonotypes and omits some of them. V and J calls and clone size follow that table, whereas D and trimming were derived from the DNA. The repertoire consists of about 33,000 clones, with about 91% occurring once and the leading ten covering nearly 10%. CDR1 and CDR2 (germline): GTSNPN, SVGIG (reference sequence). This CDR3 region has 14 residues. V lost 4 bases to trimming and J lost 2 bases; unmatched junction nucleotides: 5.

Sequencing input: peripheral blood. The rearrangement joins TRBV30 to TRBJ2-5; TRBD1 aligns across 9 bases. The origin of this receptor is a human donor with active COVID-19. The donor label of this sample is uncertain. The CDR3 reads CAWMPGTGQETQYF. The CDR3 bases are TGTGCCTGGATGCCCGGGACAGGGCAAGAGACCCAGTACTTC.